This TCR beta chain was found in a study of regulatory T cells in long-lasting Graves disease. Across the whole study: New Graves' disease cases had less than 3 months of antithyroid drugs. Study-wide results and limits: Favored usage of TRBV28, TRBJ1-2 and TRBJ2-5 was recorded in persistent disease.

Comments on this clonotype: Its specificity is unknown.

The time point here: newly diagnosed GD, antithyroid drugs for less than 3 months. Scientists built the TCR library using RNA that was extracted from PBMCs. Building of the TCR beta libraries involved iRepertoire HTBI primers and Arm-PCR of CDR3 regions. MiXCR was run by TCRdb on the multiplex PCR reads, yielding one entry per CDR3 protein. The sample has 600,000 to 650,000 distinct CDR3 sequences, roughly 16% seen once. The germline gives CDR1 SGDLS, CDR2 YYNGEE. This CDR3 is 15 amino acids long. Losses at the gene ends were 4 bases for V and 4 bases for J; bases not matched to a gene: 6. These data were also reused for a study on T cells in Graves' hyperthyroidism and ophthalmopathy.

The specimen was peripheral blood mononuclear cells (PBMCs), collected at new diagnosis, from a patient treated with antithyroid drugs. The chain has TRBV9 and TRBJ2-1; TRBD1 aligns across 9 bases. The source of this sequence is a woman aged 30 to 39 with Graves disease. The CDR3, as DNA: TGTGCCAGCAGCCCCGGACAGGGGAAGTACAATGAGCAGTTCTTC. Protein sequence: CASSPGQGKYNEQFF.